The entry below describes one TCR beta chain. With UMI labels, 5' RACE was used to prepare the TRB cDNA libraries. With the 5' RACE reads reprocessed, TCRdb shows one record per CDR3 protein and no DNA. The sample's table shows 65,000 to 85,000 distinct CDR3 sequences. This sample stems from a study of CXCR3-negative and CXCR3-positive naive CD8 T cells. The length of the CDR3 is 15 residues. Germline values: CDR1 SGHTA, CDR2 FQGTGA. The chain joins TRBV7-3 to TRBJ1-5; TCRdb returns TRBD1, unconfirmable since there is no DNA. The sequence was collected from a human donor in good health. Some clones in this sample may be carry-over from other donors' samples. Input material: naive CXCR3- CD8+ T cells from blood. Subset noted: CD45RO-CCR7+CD27+CD95- naive CD8+ T cells lacking CXCR3 (TNR3-). The CDR3 here is CASSLNRGMNQPQHF.